Included here is one TCR beta chain sequence, with context. One end of the junction fails to match germline, which may point to a read error. This record comes from a study of Graves' ophthalmopathy and Graves' hyperthyroidism. Orbital computed tomography and thyroid ultrasound, along with TRAb, serum thyroxine and clinical symptoms, underpinned diagnosis. Beta-chain TCR CDR3 regions were amplified from RNA transcripts. The library came from an HTBI-primed first-round RT-PCR and a second-round multiplex PCR. One entry per CDR3 protein results from TCRdb running MiXCR on the multiplex PCR reads. In the table there are 740,000 or so distinct CDR3 sequences, about 44% of which are singletons. The material sequenced was peripheral blood. The source of this sequence is an adult man with Graves' ophthalmopathy.

The CDR3 reads CAISEYAGELFF. DNA for the CDR3: TGTGCCATCAGTGAGTATGCCGGGGAGCTGTTTTTT. The chain recombines TRBV24-1 with TRBJ2-2; D gene unclear. The CDR3 is 12 amino acids. CDR1 is KGHDR and CDR2 is SFDVKD in the germline V gene.